This TCR beta chain was captured in a study of cytomegalovirus exposure and HLA in healthy donors. Study in general: Approximately 200 million T cells yielded approximately 110 million unique TCR beta sequences in earlier analysis.

This PCR relied on a set of 60 Vbeta primers and 13 Jbeta primers. The repertoire was sequenced with immunoSEQ multiplex PCR; TCRdb's copy has only in-frame clones and lacks some. The sample lists 140,000 or so clones, around 90% seen once, with around 0.54% in the top ten. With regard to this clone: Its antigen is undetermined.

The study's findings and limits: The presence/absence work took it that sequencing depth was about the same across donors. When a later analysis was performed, an Asian-associated ancestry cluster reportedly had fewer N-insertions than the roughly 700-donor mean.

This CDR3 spans 11 amino acids. The germline CDR1 and CDR2 sequences are SGHDT and YYEEEE. V lost 5 bases and J lost 7, with 10 bases in between. This chain links TRBV5-6 with TRBJ2-7; a possible D gene is TRBD2 (6 bases). The clonotype originates from a woman in her 40s in good health and CMV-seronegative. Material: PBMCs. The CDR3 protein is CASRGTPEQYF. The CDR3 coding sequence is TGTGCCAGCAGAGGGACTCCGGAGCAGTACTTC.